Listed below are T cell receptor beta chains from one sample, sequenced in a study of spatial heterogeneity in lung cancer. TCRdb re-called the 5' RACE reads through MiXCR, storing one row per CDR3 protein. The data contain roughly 23,000 distinct CDR3 sequences, approximately 5% of them singletons. The material sequenced was PBMCs, taken at surgery. The source of these receptors is a male donor with early-stage non-small cell lung cancer. Both conserved end residues are part of each CDR3. D genes are given only for firm matches. For some rows the clone size is stated as once, few or many, or as a class when expanded; others skip it.

D gene: NA; J gene: TRBJ1-5; V gene: TRBV3-1; clone size: few; CDR3 DNA: TGTGCCAGCAGCCAAGATTGGGGAACTCAGCCCCAGCATTTT; CDR3 protein: CASSQDWGTQPQHF
D gene: NA; J gene: TRBJ2-7; V gene: TRBV3-1; clone size: many; CDR3 DNA: TGTGCCAGCAGCCAAGGGACCCGTGCGACTACTTACGAGCAGTACTTC; CDR3 protein: CASSQGTRATTYEQYF
D gene: NA; J gene: TRBJ1-4; V gene: TRBV6-1; clone size: many; CDR3 DNA: TGTGCCAGCAGTGCAGGGAGCAGGGAACTGTTTTTT; CDR3 protein: CASSAGSRELFF
D gene: TRBD2; J gene: TRBJ2-3; V gene: TRBV7-2; clone size: few; CDR3 DNA: TGTGCCAGCAGCCGGACTAGAAGGAATACGCAGTATTTT; CDR3 protein: CASSRTRRNTQYF
D gene: NA; J gene: TRBJ2-3; V gene: TRBV7-8; clone size: many; CDR3 DNA: TGTGCCAGCAGCCGGACAGTCACAGATACGCAGTATTTT; CDR3 protein: CASSRTVTDTQYF
D gene: TRBD1; J gene: TRBJ1-1; V gene: TRBV9; clone size: many; CDR3 DNA: TGTGCCAGCAGCGGACAGGGGAACACTGAAGCTTTCTTT; CDR3 protein: CASSGQGNTEAFF
D gene: TRBD2; J gene: TRBJ2-5; V gene: TRBV20-1; clone size: many; CDR3 DNA: TGCAGTGCTTCGGGACTACTCCAAGAGACCCAGTACTTC; CDR3 protein: CSASGLLQETQYF
D gene: TRBD2; J gene: TRBJ2-2; V gene: TRBV7-3; clone size: many; CDR3 DNA: TGTGCCTCAAAAAGCGGGAGTACCGCCGGGGAGCTGTTTTTT; CDR3 protein: CASKSGSTAGELFF
D gene: TRBD1; J gene: TRBJ1-2; V gene: TRBV2; clone size: many; CDR3 DNA: TGTGCCAGCGCCGGGACAGTCCTTTCTAACTATGGCTACACCTTC; CDR3 protein: CASAGTVLSNYGYTF
D gene: NA; J gene: TRBJ1-3; V gene: TRBV20-1; clone size: many; CDR3 DNA: TGCAGTGCTAGAGACCCGGAGTCTGGAAACACCATATATTTT; CDR3 protein: CSARDPESGNTIYF
D gene: TRBD2; J gene: TRBJ2-3; V gene: TRBV5-5; clone size: many; CDR3 DNA: TGTGCCAGCAGTTTCCTAGCGGGGGGGCCAGATACGCAGTATTTT; CDR3 protein: CASSFLAGGPDTQYF
D gene: NA; J gene: TRBJ2-5; V gene: TRBV24-1; clone size: many; CDR3 DNA: TGTGCCACCAGTGACTCGGGCGTGGAGACCCAGTACTTC; CDR3 protein: CATSDSGVETQYF
D gene: TRBD2; J gene: TRBJ2-1; V gene: TRBV3-1; clone size: many; CDR3 DNA: TGTGCCAGCAGCCCCGGGACTAGCGGGTTCTACAATGAGCAGTTCTTC; CDR3 protein: CASSPGTSGFYNEQFF
D gene: TRBD1; J gene: TRBJ1-4; V gene: TRBV5-6; clone size: many; CDR3 DNA: TGTGCCAGCAGCTTGGGTCGACAGGGTCGGGAAAAACTGTTTTTT; CDR3 protein: CASSLGRQGREKLFF
D gene: NA; J gene: TRBJ1-3; V gene: TRBV5-1; clone size: many; CDR3 DNA: TGCGCCAGCAGCTTGGGGACCTTCTCTGGAAACACCATATATTTT; CDR3 protein: CASSLGTFSGNTIYF
D gene: TRBD2; J gene: TRBJ2-7; V gene: TRBV6-5; clone size: NA; CDR3 DNA: TGTGCCAGCAGTTACTCGATCGGGACTAGCGGGAGAAAGGGCGAGCAGTACTTC; CDR3 protein: CASSYSIGTSGRKGEQYF
D gene: TRBD1; J gene: TRBJ2-4; V gene: TRBV6-5; clone size: medium-sized; CDR3 DNA: TGTGCCAGCAGTTACACGGGACAGGGGTGGGCCAAAAACATTCAGTACTTC; CDR3 protein: CASSYTGQGWAKNIQYF
D gene: TRBD1; J gene: TRBJ1-2; V gene: TRBV2; clone size: many; CDR3 DNA: TGTGCCAGCACAGGACAGGGTGGAAACTATGGCTACACCTTC; CDR3 protein: CASTGQGGNYGYTF
D gene: NA; J gene: TRBJ2-1; V gene: TRBV6-2/TRBV6-3; clone size: many; CDR3 DNA: TGTGCCAGCAGTTACTCGTATATTCAGTTCTTC; CDR3 protein: CASSYSYIQFF
D gene: NA; J gene: TRBJ2-5; V gene: TRBV3-1; clone size: many; CDR3 DNA: TGTGCCAGCAGCCGCGGGCTAGCCCTGCAAGAGACCCAGTACTTC; CDR3 protein: CASSRGLALQETQYF
D gene: TRBD1; J gene: TRBJ1-5; V gene: TRBV4-1; clone size: many; CDR3 DNA: TGCGCCAGCAGCCAAGATTCAGGGGGCGGAAATCAGCCCCAGCATTTT; CDR3 protein: CASSQDSGGGNQPQHF
D gene: NA; J gene: TRBJ1-6; V gene: TRBV5-1; clone size: many; CDR3 DNA: TGCGCCAGCAGCTTGGGCGTGGGTAGTGGTTCACCCCTCCACTTT; CDR3 protein: CASSLGVGSGSPLHF
D gene: NA; J gene: TRBJ1-4; V gene: TRBV6-5; clone size: many; CDR3 DNA: TGTGCCAGCGGGACCGACCGGAGGGAACTGTTTTTT; CDR3 protein: CASGTDRRELFF
D gene: NA; J gene: TRBJ2-3; V gene: TRBV5-4; clone size: NA; CDR3 DNA: TGTGCCAGCAGCTTGGATCAGCGGCGCACAGATACGCAGTATTTT; CDR3 protein: CASSLDQRRTDTQYF
D gene: NA; J gene: TRBJ2-6; V gene: TRBV18; clone size: many; CDR3 DNA: TGTGCCAGCTCACTTATGTCTGGGGCCAACGTCCTGACTTTC; CDR3 protein: CASSLMSGANVLTF
D gene: NA; J gene: TRBJ2-2; V gene: TRBV7-2; clone size: many; CDR3 DNA: TGTGCCAGCAGCTTAGCTCCGTCCAACGGGGAGCTGTTTTTT; CDR3 protein: CASSLAPSNGELFF